Below, one T cell receptor (beta chain) is given with its context. V shed 3 bases and J shed 9 bases, with 15 bases lying between them. Germline CDR1 is SNHLY and CDR2 is FYNNEI. CDR3 length: 15 amino acids. Original data processing: Using reference gene primer amplification, nucleated cell counts were estimated. Repertoires were generated with immunoSEQ multiplex PCR, while TCRdb's copy carries only in-frame clones and drops some. The D gene and trimming were derived from the DNA, and the V and J assignments and clone size from that table. The sample carries approximately 85,000 clones, 70% to 90% recorded once. These data are taken from a study of blood T cell repertoires in COVID-19. About the study: The samples span acute and convalescent COVID-19 from the United States, Italy and Spain. T cells, B-cell-depleted T cells, or PBMCs provided the cDNA or gDNA that served as material.

Sequenced input: peripheral blood. This receptor was identified in a human donor in a cohort sampled during active COVID-19. The V gene is TRBV2, the J gene TRBJ1-6; possible D gene TRBD1, 5 bases. CDR3 DNA: TGTGCCAGCAGTGATGAGGCAGGGAAGGGTTCACCCCTCCACTTT. As protein: CASSDEAGKGSPLHF.